The 25 T cell receptor beta chains given below trace back to one sample, sequenced in a study of blood T cell repertoires in COVID-19 (dated by TCRdb to 2019 to 2021). The library was made by the immunoSEQ multiplex PCR assay. TCRdb provides this immuneACCESS table in a form limited to in-frame rearrangements. Some clones are lacking; in checked studies, under half of them reflect an unresolved V gene, and why the rest are absent is not known. The sample includes about 300,000 clones, with roughly 89% observed a single time. Of the sample, less than 3.5% is held by the ten largest clones. Sequencing was performed on PBMCs or T cells enriched from blood (not recorded which). These receptors were taken from a woman between 50 and 59 years old who had been exposed to COVID-19.

CDR3 residues: CASSVGQTLNTEAFF. CDR3 DNA: TGTGCCAGCAGTGTTGGGCAGACCCTAAACACTGAAGCTTTCTTT. The V call is TRBV2, the J call TRBJ1-1; D remains unclear. Per the germline V gene, CDR1 is SNHLY and CDR2 is FYNNEI. CDR3 length: 15 amino acids. The V gene lost 4 bases and the J gene lost 2 bases, with 14 bases spanning the gap.

This clone was detected once. This chain joins TRBV27 and TRBJ2-5, with TRBD2 identical over 14 bases. J lost 2 bases, V lost 8 bases, and 13 bases had no gene match. CDR1 and CDR2 from the germline V gene are MNHEY and SMNVEV (reference sequence). This CDR3 has 18 amino acids. In DNA form, the CDR3 reads TGTGCCAGCCTACCCTTCGCTGGGACTAGCGGGGGTCAAGAGACCCAGTACTTC. This codes for CASLPFAGTSGGQETQYF.

The table lists this clone with a few counts. V usage is TRBV7-9 and J usage is TRBJ1-1; TRBD1 agrees at 7 bases. In germline, CDR1 is SEHNR, CDR2 FQNEAQ (reference sequence). The CDR3 length is 12 residues. V trimming: 6 bases; J trimming: 8 bases; junction bases outside the gene matches: 6. The DNA of the CDR3 is TGTGCCAGCAGGACCGGGGGACAGGAAGCTTTCTTT. This translates into CASRTGGQEAFF.

This chain connects TRBV14 to TRBJ2-7; D is undetermined. This CDR3 region has 18 residues. Trimming cost V 2 bases and J 0 bases, with 20 bases left between them. Germline V gene lookup returns CDR1 SGHDN and CDR2 FVKESK. CDR3 region: CASSQIIYGGQSSYEQYF. The CDR3 coding sequence is TGTGCCAGCAGCCAAATCATATATGGTGGGCAGAGCTCCTACGAGCAGTACTTC.

The chain's CDR3 is CASSHYGRSGDSPLHF. CDR3 DNA sequence: TGTGCCAGCAGCCATTACGGTCGAAGCGGTGATTCACCCCTCCACTTT. V gene TRBV3-1 (or the pseudogene TRBV3-2) combines with J gene TRBJ1-6, with unresolved D. The V end lost 3 bases, the J end lost 8 bases, and 17 bases lay between the germline ends. CDR1 and CDR2 from the germline V gene are LGHDT and YNNKEL (reference sequence). CDR3 length: 16 amino acids.

This rearrangement joins TRBV28 to TRBJ1-6, with 7 bases identical to TRBD1. Germline V lookup: CDR1 MDHEN, CDR2 SYDVKM. CDR3 length equals 15 residues. V shed 6 bases and J 6 bases; nucleotides not matched to a gene: 8. This CDR3 is CASSQSTGINSPLHF. In nucleotides, the CDR3 is TGTGCCAGCAGCCAGTCGACAGGGATTAATTCACCCCTCCACTTT.

The V call is TRBV10-3, the J call TRBJ1-3, with D possibly being TRBD1 (6 bases). The germline V gene encodes CDR1 ENHRY and CDR2 SYGVKD. This CDR3 has 14 residues. Trimming removed 3 bases from V and 4 bases from J, with 10 bases in between. CDR3 region: CAISDRGEGNTIYF. The CDR3 nucleotides read TGTGCCATCAGTGACAGGGGCGAAGGAAACACCATATATTTT.

V usage is TRBV12-3 or TRBV12-4 and J usage is TRBJ2-3; unclear D gene. The V gene lost 3 bases and the J gene lost 1 base, with 2 bases spanning the gap. The CDR3 runs to 12 residues. The CDR3 protein is CASSFGTDTQYF. DNA for the CDR3: TGTGCCAGCAGTTTCGGCACAGATACGCAGTATTTT.

This clone appeared a single time. The rearrangement links TRBV2 to TRBJ1-6; possible D gene TRBD1, 6 bases. This CDR3 region has 15 residues. V lost 6 bases and J 10 bases, leaving 19 bases between the germline ends. Germline V lookup: CDR1 SNHLY, CDR2 FYNNEI. In DNA form, the CDR3 reads TGTGCCAGCAGCGAACAGGGTAAAGTCGGCTCACCCCTCCACTTT. As protein: CASSEQGKVGSPLHF.

The V and J genes are TRBV5-5 and TRBJ2-3; 7 bases map to TRBD1. V trimming: 0 bases; J trimming: 5 bases; junction bases outside the gene matches: 3. Germline V gene sequence: CDR1 SGHKS, CDR2 YYEKEE (reference sequence). The CDR3 length is 14 residues. CDR3 nucleotide sequence: TGTGCCAGCAGCTTGGACCAGGGGGTAGATACGCAGTATTTT. Protein product: CASSLDQGVDTQYF.

The chain is built from TRBV4-1 and TRBJ1-2; 10 positions match TRBD1. The CDR3 totals 16 residues. Trimming at V came to 1 base and at J to 8 bases, leaving 10 bases not matched to a gene. CDR1 and CDR2 from the germline V gene are MGHRA and YSYEKL. The CDR3 region has the DNA TGCGCCAGCAGCCAAGCGTCAACCGGGACAGGGGCCGGCTACACCTTC. Amino acid sequence: CASSQASTGTGAGYTF.

The genes are TRBV5-4 and TRBJ1-3, with D perhaps TRBD1 (5 bases). V shed 4 bases and J shed 2 bases, with 10 bases lying between them. CDR1 is SGHNT and CDR2 is YYREEE in the germline V gene (reference sequence). This CDR3 region has 14 residues. The CDR3 is CASSTGLPGNTIYF. The DNA of the CDR3 is TGTGCCAGCAGCACGGGACTTCCTGGAAACACCATATATTTT.

V and J are TRBV28 and TRBJ2-7; 7 positions match TRBD1. The CDR3 loop spans 13 amino acids. Germline values: CDR1 MDHEN, CDR2 SYDVKM. Trimming removed 6 bases from V and 5 bases from J; junction bases left unmatched: 7. The CDR3: CASRTGMIHEQYF. The CDR3 nucleotides read TGTGCCAGCAGGACAGGGATGATTCACGAGCAGTACTTC.

The J gene is TRBJ2-5, the V gene TRBV7-8, with D perhaps TRBD2 (5 bases). V lost 5 bases to trimming and J lost 3 bases, with 13 bases between them. Germline assignment: CDR1 SGHVS and CDR2 FQNEAQ. The CDR3 consists of 14 residues. CDR3 sequence reads: CASSLTSGKETQYF. Written as DNA, the CDR3 is TGTGCCAGCAGCCTAACGTCCGGGAAAGAGACCCAGTACTTC. Full variable domain (outside the CDR3, taken from reference TRBV7-8 and TRBJ2-5): GAGVSQSPRYKVAKRGQDVALRCDPISGHVSLFWYQQALGQGPEFLTYFQNEAQLDKSGLPSDRFFAERPEGSVSTLKIQRTQQEDSAVYLCASSLTSGKETQYFGPGTRLLVL.

The chain has TRBV7-9 and TRBJ2-1; the D gene is possibly TRBD1 (6 bases). This CDR3 region has 12 residues. The V gene lost 3 bases and the J gene lost 9 bases, with 9 bases spanning the gap. Per germline, CDR1 SEHNR and CDR2 FQNEAQ (reference sequence). CDR3 DNA: TGTGCCAGCAGCTTGACAGGTAGTGAGCAGTTCTTC. This sequence encodes CASSLTGSEQFF.

The V and J genes are TRBV9 and TRBJ2-2, with 7 bases matching TRBD2. V trimming: 3 bases; J trimming: 4 bases; junction bases outside the gene matches: 9. This CDR3 has 16 residues. Germline values: CDR1 SGDLS, CDR2 YYNGEE. The CDR3: CASSATSLPGTGELFF. Here the CDR3 DNA reads TGTGCCAGCAGCGCGACTAGCCTCCCCGGCACCGGGGAGCTGTTTTTT. Full variable domain (outside the CDR3, taken from reference TRBV9 and TRBJ2-2): DSGVTQTPKHLITATGQRVTLRCSPRSGDLSVYWYQQSLDQGLQFLIQYYNGEERAKGNILERFSAQQFPDLHSELNLSSLELGDSALYFCASSATSLPGTGELFFGEGSRLTVL.

The chain has TRBV7-9 and TRBJ1-1; 7 bases fit TRBD1. The ends lost 7 bases at V and 2 bases at J; junction bases unmatched: 13. The CDR3 loop spans 16 amino acids. Germline V gene lookup returns CDR1 SEHNR and CDR2 FQNEAQ (reference sequence). CDR3 sequence (DNA): TGTGCCAGCACCCGAGGGGGTGCAGGGGGAAACACTGAAGCTTTCTTT. It is translated as CASTRGGAGGNTEAFF.

The chain is built from TRBV27 and TRBJ1-4; D possibly corresponds to TRBD1 (5 bases). The V and J ends lost 4 bases and 5 bases respectively, with 14 bases between them. This CDR3 region has 15 residues. Germline-derived CDR1 and CDR2 are MNHEY and SMNVEV (reference sequence). CDR3 bases: TGTGCCAGCAGTTGGGGGAGGGGCAGAAATGAAAAACTGTTTTTT. The encoded protein is CASSWGRGRNEKLFF.

The gene calls are TRBV19 and TRBJ2-3, with 11 bases aligning to TRBD2. This CDR3 comprises 16 residues. Germline values: CDR1 LNHDA, CDR2 SQIVND (reference sequence). V trimming: 5 bases; J trimming: 0 bases; junction bases outside the gene matches: 4. The CDR3: CASSLRLAGSTDTQYF. The CDR3 region has the DNA TGTGCCAGTAGTCTCCGACTAGCGGGGAGCACAGATACGCAGTATTTT.

The chain has TRBV2 and TRBJ1-2, with 7 nucleotides matching TRBD1. V lost 4 bases, J lost 0 bases, and 8 bases stayed unmatched. CDR1 SNHLY and CDR2 FYNNEI come from the germline V gene. The CDR3 sequence is 16 residues long. CDR3 bases: TGTGCCAGCAGTGGGGACAGAGATCAAGCTAACTATGGCTACACCTTC. Amino acids: CASSGDRDQANYGYTF.

CDR3 region: CASSDGRAAFF. The CDR3 nucleotides are TGTGCCAGCAGTGATGGCAGGGCGGCTTTCTTT. J is TRBJ1-1 and V is TRBV2; a weak D match, TRBD1 (5 bases). The V end lost 3 bases, the J end lost 11 bases, and 10 bases lay between the germline ends. The CDR3 length is 11 residues. CDR1 is SNHLY and CDR2 is FYNNEI in the germline V gene.

A note on this clone: This sample also contains other DNA sequences that code for the same CDR3. This chain connects TRBV27 to TRBJ1-5, with D unclear. Germline CDR1 and CDR2: MNHEY and SMNVEV (reference sequence). V was clipped by 2 bases and J by 2 bases, with 4 bases between them. This CDR3 is built from 13 residues. CDR3 protein: CASSLAGNQPQHF. The CDR3 DNA sequence: TGTGCCAGCAGTTTAGCAGGCAATCAGCCCCAGCATTTT.

This clone appeared once. The chain uses TRBV7-2 and TRBJ2-7, with 7 bases matching TRBD2. CDR1 is SGHTA and CDR2 is FQGNSA in the germline V gene. This CDR3 comprises 16 residues. V lost 5 bases and J lost 4; bases outside the gene matches: 14. DNA for the CDR3: TGTGCCAGCAGCCCTATCCTAGCGGCCACGGGGTACGAGCAGTACTTC. Its translation is CASSPILAATGYEQYF.

This sequence joins TRBV19 and TRBJ1-6; weak D call: TRBD1 (6 bases). The CDR3 totals 15 residues. CDR1 is LNHDA and CDR2 is SQIVND in the germline V gene (reference sequence). The V and J ends lost 3 bases and 7 bases respectively, with 13 bases between them. The CDR3 nucleotides are TGTGCCAGTAGTATTTTAGGTCAGGGGAATTCACCCCTCCACTTT. It specifies CASSILGQGNSPLHF.

The chain recombines TRBV15 with TRBJ1-4; TRBD1 agrees at 7 bases. This CDR3 has 16 residues. The germline gives CDR1 LNHNV, CDR2 YYDKDF (reference sequence). Trimming took 2 bases from V and 3 from J; bases not matched to a gene: 6. CDR3 region: CATSRNRGQSNEKLFF. CDR3 DNA: TGTGCCACCAGCAGAAACCGGGGACAGTCTAATGAAAAACTGTTTTTT.